The 23 T cell receptor beta chains presented below share a single source sample, sequenced in a study of blood T cell repertoires in COVID-19. Some clones are missing from TCRdb's copy, which holds only in-frame ones; the method was immunoSEQ multiplex PCR. The sample contains 30,000 to 35,000 clones, roughly 90% of which appear only once. Sample: peripheral blood. The receptors shown here come from a human donor in a cohort sampled during active COVID-19.

The chain links TRBV5-6 to TRBJ1-1, with D maybe TRBD1 (6 bases). From germline, CDR1 is SGHDT and CDR2 YYEEEE. V lost 5 bases to trimming and J lost 5 bases, with 22 bases between them. This CDR3 is 16 amino acids long. CDR3: CASSLYAQGSWTEAFF. In DNA form, the CDR3 reads TGTGCCAGCAGTCTTTACGCCCAGGGGTCGTGGACTGAAGCTTTCTTT.

This clone was counted a few times. This chain connects TRBV29-1 to TRBJ2-7; 7 bases fit TRBD1. In germline, CDR1 is SQVTM, CDR2 ANQGSEA. The CDR3 has 12 amino acids. Trimming cost V 6 bases and J 7 bases; bases outside gene matches: 9. The CDR3 loop is CSVTPTGMEQYF. For the CDR3, the DNA is TGCAGCGTGACTCCGACAGGGATGGAGCAGTACTTC.

The CDR3 protein is CASSYSGLGYEQFF. The DNA of the CDR3 is TGTGCCAGCAGTTACTCGGGGCTGGGCTATGAGCAGTTCTTC. The gene calls are TRBV6-5 and TRBJ2-1; D may be TRBD1 (5 bases). The germline V gene encodes CDR1 MNHEY and CDR2 SVGAGI. This CDR3 contains 14 residues. Trimming removed 0 bases from V and 8 bases from J, with 11 bases in between.

The chain recombines TRBV30 with TRBJ2-7; 10 nucleotides match TRBD2. The junction had 4 bases not matched to a gene; V was cut back by 5 bases and J by 0 bases. CDR1 and CDR2 (germline): GTSNPN, SVGIG (reference sequence). The CDR3 has 14 residues. The DNA of the CDR3 is TGTGCCTGGGGAGTAGCGGGAGGCTCCTACGAGCAGTACTTC. Translating it yields CAWGVAGGSYEQYF.

The DNA for the CDR3 is TGTGCCAGCAGCGTAGACTTGCGGGAACCCGACAATGAGCAGTTCTTC. Translated: CASSVDLREPDNEQFF. The chain couples TRBV9 to TRBJ2-1; possible D gene TRBD2, 6 bases. Trimming pared 0 bases from V and 5 bases from J, leaving 15 bases between. There are 16 residues in the CDR3. Germline CDR1 and CDR2: SGDLS and YYNGEE.

V gene TRBV10-3 combines with J gene TRBJ2-6; D might be TRBD2 (5 bases). Per the germline V gene, CDR1 is ENHRY and CDR2 is SYGVKD. Trimming cost V 8 bases and J 0 bases, with 14 bases left between them. The CDR3 is 16 residues long. In DNA form, the CDR3 reads TGTGCCATCCGACGCGACGGGAACTCTGGGGCCAACGTCCTGACTTTC. It encodes CAIRRDGNSGANVLTF.

The V and J genes are TRBV15 and TRBJ1-5; D is unresolved. This CDR3 is 15 amino acids long. Germline values: CDR1 LNHNV, CDR2 YYDKDF (reference sequence). V lost 0 bases and J lost 11, with 17 bases in between. CDR3 sequence (DNA): TGTGCCACCAGCAGAGAGGTGTTCGGATCGGAGACCCAGCATTTT. Translating it yields CATSREVFGSETQHF.

The J gene is TRBJ1-5, the V gene TRBV21-1. TRBV21-1 is a pseudogene locus. This CDR3 has 18 amino acids. This CDR3 reads CASSKAERRTYNNQPQHF. The CDR3, as DNA: TGTGCCAGCAGCAAAGCAGAGCGCCGAACGTATAACAATCAGCCCCAGCATTTT.

This clone came up a few times. The same CDR3 also results from other DNA sequences found in this sample. The V call is TRBV18, the J call TRBJ1-5; 9 bases match TRBD1. The germline V gene encodes CDR1 KGHSH and CDR2 LQKENI. Unmatched junction bases numbered 3, after V lost 3 bases and J lost 0 bases. CDR3 length: 16 residues. CDR3 sequence reads: CASSPGQGNSNQPQHF. The DNA for the CDR3 is TGTGCCAGCTCACCGGGACAGGGAAATAGCAATCAGCCCCAGCATTTT.

The V gene is TRBV4-1, the J gene TRBJ2-3, with 10 positions matching TRBD1. With V trimmed by 4 bases and J by 4 bases, 5 bases remained unmatched. From germline, CDR1 is MGHRA and CDR2 YSYEKL. This CDR3 contains 15 residues. For the CDR3, the DNA is TGCGCCAGCAGCCTTTCAGGGACAGGGGCAGATACGCAGTATTTT. Its translation: CASSLSGTGADTQYF.

This clone is medium-sized. The J gene is TRBJ1-4, the V gene TRBV5-6, with D perhaps TRBD1 (5 bases). Trimming took off 0 bases at V and 3 bases at J, with 9 bases between the two ends. CDR3 length equals 15 residues. Germline values: CDR1 SGHDT, CDR2 YYEEEE. As DNA, the CDR3 is TGTGCCAGCAGCTTGGAAGGAGGGGCTAATGAAAAACTGTTTTTT. It encodes CASSLEGGANEKLFF.

This sequence joins TRBV18 and TRBJ1-2; 10 bases align to TRBD1. In germline, CDR1 is KGHSH, CDR2 LQKENI. The V gene end was trimmed by 8 bases and the J gene end by 5 bases; junction bases not matched to a gene: 14. The CDR3 length is 16 residues. The CDR3 here is CASTPGLGQGYYGYTF. CDR3 bases: TGTGCCAGCACCCCGGGCCTGGGACAGGGGTATTATGGCTACACCTTC.

This clone appeared once. V is TRBV2 and J is TRBJ1-6; TRBD1 aligns across 9 bases. Germline loops: CDR1 SNHLY, CDR2 FYNNEI. The V segment lost 4 bases and the J segment 9 bases; nucleotides outside the gene matches: 4. The CDR3 sequence is 14 residues long. CDR3 coding DNA: TGTGCCAGCAGTGGGGACAGGGCAGGTTCACCCCTCCACTTT. Translating gives CASSGDRAGSPLHF.

The rearrangement uses TRBV7-9 and TRBJ1-1; the D is unclear. V was trimmed by 1 base and J by 7 bases, leaving 16 bases between them. Germline V gene sequence: CDR1 SEHNR, CDR2 FQNEAQ (reference sequence). The length of the CDR3 is 15 residues. The CDR3 nucleotides are TGTGCCAGCAGCTTAGTGGAGCCCGAGATGGGTGAAGCTTTCTTT. It is translated as CASSLVEPEMGEAFF.

V usage is TRBV3-1 (or the pseudogene TRBV3-2) and J usage is TRBJ2-7; D not resolved. The length of the CDR3 is 15 residues. The germline V and J ends were trimmed by 4 bases and 7 bases, with 20 bases remaining between them. Germline V gives CDR1 LGHDT, CDR2 YNNKEL (reference sequence). This CDR3 reads CASSPRLGRAEEQYF. In DNA form, the CDR3 reads TGTGCCAGCAGCCCTAGGCTTGGCCGCGCCGAGGAGCAGTACTTC.

The chain is built from TRBV5-1 and TRBJ2-7; 9 bases map to TRBD1. Unmatched junction bases numbered 8, after V lost 4 bases and J lost 3 bases. The CDR3 totals 15 residues. In germline, CDR1 is SGHRS, CDR2 YFSETQ. In DNA form, the CDR3 reads TGCGCCAGCAGCCGGGCGGAGGGACAGGGCTACGAGCAGTACTTC. Amino acid sequence: CASSRAEGQGYEQYF.

The chain uses TRBV5-1 and TRBJ2-1, with a weak D call TRBD2 (5 bases). The CDR3 loop spans 12 amino acids. Germline V gene lookup returns CDR1 SGHRS and CDR2 YFSETQ. V lost 2 bases, J lost 6 bases, and 6 bases lay in between. CDR3 region: CASSFEGNEQFF. The CDR3 bases are TGCGCCAGCAGCTTTGAGGGCAATGAGCAGTTCTTC.

The chain couples TRBV5-1 to TRBJ2-1, with 7 bases identical to TRBD2. The CDR3 length is 14 residues. V trimming: 2 bases; J trimming: 4 bases; junction bases outside the gene matches: 3. Germline V lookup: CDR1 SGHRS, CDR2 YFSETQ. CDR3 sequence (DNA): TGCGCCAGCAGCTTTGGGGAGGGGTACAATGAGCAGTTCTTC. Translated, it gives CASSFGEGYNEQFF.

The CDR3 DNA reads TGTGCCAGCAGCTACCGACAGGGTTTGAGCTCCTATAATTCACCCCTCCACTTT. It specifies CASSYRQGLSSYNSPLHF. The chain employs TRBV7-2 and TRBJ1-6; 7 nucleotides match TRBD1. Germline V gene sequence: CDR1 SGHTA, CDR2 FQGNSA. This CDR3 is 18 amino acids long. V trimming: 4 bases; J trimming: 0 bases; junction bases outside the gene matches: 9.

The chain combines TRBV2 with TRBJ1-2; possible D gene TRBD1, 5 bases. V lost 4 bases and J lost 8, with 11 bases in between. This CDR3 region has 12 residues. Looked up from germline, CDR1 is SNHLY and CDR2 is FYNNEI. This CDR3 is CASSGTMGGYTF. The CDR3 bases are TGTGCCAGCAGTGGGACAATGGGCGGCTACACCTTC.

V is TRBV4-1 and J is TRBJ2-3; possible D gene TRBD1, 6 bases. Germline values: CDR1 MGHRA, CDR2 YSYEKL. The CDR3 loop spans 18 amino acids. Trimming removed 0 bases at V and 2 bases at J, with 18 bases between. CDR3 sequence: CASSQEHLRQANTDTQYF. DNA of the CDR3: TGCGCCAGCAGCCAAGAGCACCTACGACAGGCGAACACAGATACGCAGTATTTT.

The CDR3 region has the DNA TGTGCCAGCAGCTTGCTCGGGTGGACAGATACGCAGTATTTT. Amino acid sequence: CASSLLGWTDTQYF. This chain connects TRBV7-2 to TRBJ2-3, with D uncertain. V lost 3 bases, J lost 3 bases, and 10 bases lay in between. The CDR3 has 14 residues. Germline assignment: CDR1 SGHTA and CDR2 FQGNSA.

V usage is TRBV29-1 and J usage is TRBJ1-2; 8 bases fit TRBD1. Germline-derived CDR1 and CDR2 are SQVTM and ANQGSEA. The V and J ends lost 6 bases and 8 bases, in that order; junction bases with no gene match: 11. The CDR3 length is 13 residues. The CDR3 is CSVSRQGLGGYTF. The CDR3 bases are TGCAGCGTGTCAAGACAGGGGCTGGGAGGCTACACCTTC.